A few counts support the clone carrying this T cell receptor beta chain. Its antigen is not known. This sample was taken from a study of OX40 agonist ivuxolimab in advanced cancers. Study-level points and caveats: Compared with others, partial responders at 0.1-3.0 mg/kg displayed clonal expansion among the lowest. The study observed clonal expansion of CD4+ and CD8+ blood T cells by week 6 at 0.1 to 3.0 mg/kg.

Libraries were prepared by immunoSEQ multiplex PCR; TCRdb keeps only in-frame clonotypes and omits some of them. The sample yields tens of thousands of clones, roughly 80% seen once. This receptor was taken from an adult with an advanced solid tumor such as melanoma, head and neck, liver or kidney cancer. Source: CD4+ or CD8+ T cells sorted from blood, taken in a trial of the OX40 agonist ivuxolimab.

CDR3 residues: CASDRALNSPLHF. Here the CDR3 DNA reads TGTGCCAGCGATCGGGCCCTCAATTCACCCCTCCACTTT. The chain employs TRBV2 and TRBJ1-6; D is undetermined. The CDR3 length is 13 residues. The V end was cut by 8 bases, the J end by 7 bases, with 12 bases between. Germline V CDR1 and CDR2: SNHLY, FYNNEI.